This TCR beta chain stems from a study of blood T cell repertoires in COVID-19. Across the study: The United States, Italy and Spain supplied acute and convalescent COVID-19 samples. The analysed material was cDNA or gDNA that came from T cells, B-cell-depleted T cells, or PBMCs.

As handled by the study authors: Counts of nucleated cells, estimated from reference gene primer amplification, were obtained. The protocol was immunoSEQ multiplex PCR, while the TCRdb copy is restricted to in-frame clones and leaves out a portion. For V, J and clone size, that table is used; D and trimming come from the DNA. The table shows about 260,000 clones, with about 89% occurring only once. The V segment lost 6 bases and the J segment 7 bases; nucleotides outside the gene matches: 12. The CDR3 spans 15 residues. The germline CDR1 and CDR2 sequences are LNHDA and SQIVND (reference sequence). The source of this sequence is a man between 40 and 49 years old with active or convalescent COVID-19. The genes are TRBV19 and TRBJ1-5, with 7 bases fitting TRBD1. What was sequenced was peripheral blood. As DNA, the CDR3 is TGTGCCAGTAGGTCCCTGACAGGGAAAGGCCAGCCCCAGCATTTT. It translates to CASRSLTGKGQPQHF.